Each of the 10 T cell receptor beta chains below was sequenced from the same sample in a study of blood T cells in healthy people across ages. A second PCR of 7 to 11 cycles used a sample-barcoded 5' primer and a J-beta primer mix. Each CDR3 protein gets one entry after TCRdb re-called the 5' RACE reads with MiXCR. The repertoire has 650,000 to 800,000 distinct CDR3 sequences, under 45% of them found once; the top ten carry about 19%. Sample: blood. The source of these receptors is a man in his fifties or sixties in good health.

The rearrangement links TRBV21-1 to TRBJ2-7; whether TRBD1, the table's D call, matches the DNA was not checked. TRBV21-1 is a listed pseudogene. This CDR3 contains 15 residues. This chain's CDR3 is CASSKVRDSSYEQYF. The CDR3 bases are TGTGCCAGCAGCAAAGTCCGGGACAGTTCCTACGAGCAGTACTTC.

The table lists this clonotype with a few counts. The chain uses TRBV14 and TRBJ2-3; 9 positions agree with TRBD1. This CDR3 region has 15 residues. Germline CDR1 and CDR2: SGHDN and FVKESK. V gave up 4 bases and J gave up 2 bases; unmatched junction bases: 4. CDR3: CASSPRDRATDTQYF. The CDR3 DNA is TGTGCCAGCAGCCCCCGGGACAGGGCCACAGATACGCAGTATTTT.

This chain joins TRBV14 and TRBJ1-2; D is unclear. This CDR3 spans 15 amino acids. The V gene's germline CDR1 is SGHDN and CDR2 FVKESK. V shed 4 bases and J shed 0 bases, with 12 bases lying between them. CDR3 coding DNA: TGTGCCAGCAGCCTTGGCAGACAAGCTAACTATGGCTACACCTTC. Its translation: CASSLGRQANYGYTF.

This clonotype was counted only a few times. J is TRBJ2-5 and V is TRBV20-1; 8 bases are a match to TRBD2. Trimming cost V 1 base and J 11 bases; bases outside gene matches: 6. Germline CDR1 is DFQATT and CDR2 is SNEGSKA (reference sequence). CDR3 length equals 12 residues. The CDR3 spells CSARAPQREQYF. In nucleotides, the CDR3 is TGCAGTGCTAGAGCCCCCCAGCGGGAGCAGTACTTC.

The DNA for the CDR3 is TGCAGTGCTAGAGATCCGCTGGGGCGCCAAGAGACCCAGTACTTC. Translated: CSARDPLGRQETQYF. The V call is TRBV20-1, the J call TRBJ2-5, with a tentative D call TRBD1 (5 bases). V lost 0 bases to trimming and J lost 1 base, with 12 bases between them. Germline V gene data show CDR1 as DFQATT and CDR2 as SNEGSKA (reference sequence). CDR3 length: 15 amino acids.

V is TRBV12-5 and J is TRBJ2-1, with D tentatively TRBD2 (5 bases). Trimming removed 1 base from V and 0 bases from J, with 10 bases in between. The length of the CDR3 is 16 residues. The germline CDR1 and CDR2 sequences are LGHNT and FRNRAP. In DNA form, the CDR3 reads TGTGCTAGTGGTTTGGGAGCGGATAGCTCCTACAATGAGCAGTTCTTC. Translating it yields CASGLGADSSYNEQFF.

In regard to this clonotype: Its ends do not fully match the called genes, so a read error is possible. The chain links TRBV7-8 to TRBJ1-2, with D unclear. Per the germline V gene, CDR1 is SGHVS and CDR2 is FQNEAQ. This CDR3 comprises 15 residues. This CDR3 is CASSLGRWGDYRYTF. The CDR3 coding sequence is TGTGCCAGCAGCTTGGGTCGGTGGGGAGACTATCGCTACACCTTC.

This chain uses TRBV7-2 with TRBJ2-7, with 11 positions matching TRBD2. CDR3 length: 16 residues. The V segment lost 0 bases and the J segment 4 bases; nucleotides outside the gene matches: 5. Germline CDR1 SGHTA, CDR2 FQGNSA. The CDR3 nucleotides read TGTGCCAGCAGCTTAGCCCTAGCGGGGGGTGGATACGAGCAGTACTTC. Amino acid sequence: CASSLALAGGGYEQYF.

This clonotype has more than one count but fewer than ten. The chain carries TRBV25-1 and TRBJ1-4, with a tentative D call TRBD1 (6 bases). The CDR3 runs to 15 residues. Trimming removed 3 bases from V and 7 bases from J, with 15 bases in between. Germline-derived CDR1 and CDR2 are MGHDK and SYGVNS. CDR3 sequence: CASSDLQGGGEKLFF. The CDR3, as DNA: TGTGCCAGCAGTGACCTACAGGGTGGGGGTGAAAAACTGTTTTTT.

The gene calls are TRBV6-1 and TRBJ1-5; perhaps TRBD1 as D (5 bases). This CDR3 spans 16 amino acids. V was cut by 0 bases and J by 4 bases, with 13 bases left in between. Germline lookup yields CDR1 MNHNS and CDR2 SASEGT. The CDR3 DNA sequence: TGTGCCAGCAGTGAAGCGCGGCAGGGCTATAATCAGCCCCAGCATTTT. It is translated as CASSEARQGYNQPQHF.